The 8 T cell receptor beta chains reported below all come from one sample, sequenced in a study of blood T cell repertoires in COVID-19. Produced via immunoSEQ multiplex PCR; TCRdb's table is partial and in-frame only. Of approximately 140,000 clones detected, over 75% appear once; the ten largest clones hold about 8%. The sample taken for sequencing was peripheral blood. These receptors all come from an older woman with COVID-19, enrolled during active disease.

The chain combines TRBV2 with TRBJ2-2; possibly TRBD1 for D (6 bases). The CDR3 is 12 residues long. Trimming left V 8 bases short and J 4 bases short, with 8 bases between. Germline CDR1 reads SNHLY; CDR2 reads FYNNEI. The CDR3 DNA reads TGTGCCAGCCCAGGGGTCACCGGGGAGCTGTTTTTT. Amino acids: CASPGVTGELFF.

The V call is TRBV7-9, the J call TRBJ1-1, with a weak D call TRBD1 (6 bases). This CDR3 has 14 amino acids. In germline, CDR1 is SEHNR, CDR2 FQNEAQ (reference sequence). With 5 bases removed from V and 2 bases from J, the gap between germline ends came to 12 bases. CDR3 DNA: TGTGCCAGCAGCCCCCCAGGGGCAAACACTGAAGCTTTCTTT. Translating gives CASSPPGANTEAFF.

This clone was detected only a few times. The chain couples TRBV7-3 to TRBJ2-7, with D possibly being TRBD2 (7 bases). Between the trimmed V and J ends, which lost 1 base and 0 bases, there was a span of 16 bases. Germline V CDR1 and CDR2: SGHTA, FQGTGA. CDR3 length equals 17 residues. CDR3 protein: CASSLKGGAGSSYEQYF. In DNA, the CDR3 is TGTGCCAGCAGCTTAAAGGGGGGAGCGGGGAGCTCCTACGAGCAGTACTTC. Variable domain in full (rest from reference TRBV7-3 and TRBJ2-7): GAGVSQTPSNKVTEKGKYVELRCDPISGHTALYWYRQSLGQGPEFLIYFQGTGAADDSGLPNDRFFAVRPEGSVSTLKIQRTERGDSAVYLCASSLKGGAGSSYEQYFGPGTRLTVT.

The V call is TRBV13, the J call TRBJ2-6; D uncertain. CDR1 is PRHDT, CDR2 FYEKMQ, per germline (reference sequence). The ends were cut back, 5 bases at V and 2 bases at J, with 4 bases in the middle. This CDR3 has 13 residues. CDR3 DNA: TGTGCCAGCAGCCCTACTGGGGCCAACGTCCTGACTTTC. Residues: CASSPTGANVLTF.

The gene calls are TRBV7-9 and TRBJ2-7; no clear D. V shed 4 bases and J shed 3 bases, with 10 bases lying between them. This CDR3 has 13 amino acids. The germline gives CDR1 SEHNR, CDR2 FQNEAQ (reference sequence). The CDR3 sequence: CASSSGPGYEQYF. CDR3 in DNA: TGTGCCAGCAGCTCAGGTCCCGGCTACGAGCAGTACTTC.

The chain is built from TRBV11-2 and TRBJ2-5; D is possibly TRBD1 (5 bases). V lost 6 bases and J lost 3, with 20 bases in between. This CDR3 contains 16 residues. Germline CDR1 is SGHAT and CDR2 is FQNNGV. The DNA of the CDR3 is TGTGCCAGCAGACCTGCCCTCAGGACACATAAAGAGACCCAGTACTTC. Amino acids: CASRPALRTHKETQYF. Variable domain in full (rest from reference TRBV11-2 and TRBJ2-5): EAGVAQSPRYKIIEKRQSVAFWCNPISGHATLYWYQQILGQGPKLLIQFQNNGVVDDSQLPKDRFSAERLKGVDSTLKIQPAKLEDSAVYLCASRPALRTHKETQYFGPGTRLLVL.

The chain recombines TRBV5-1 with TRBJ2-7; 8 bases line up with TRBD1. Trimming at V came to 4 bases and at J to 4 bases, leaving 7 bases not matched to a gene. Germline-derived CDR1 and CDR2 are SGHRS and YFSETQ. There are 14 residues in the CDR3. The CDR3 here is CASSTGQGGYEQYF. Here the CDR3 DNA reads TGCGCCAGCAGCACCGGACAGGGCGGGTACGAGCAGTACTTC.

This sequence joins TRBV18 and TRBJ1-1; D might be TRBD1 (6 bases). CDR3 length: 15 residues. Germline values: CDR1 KGHSH, CDR2 LQKENI. Between the trimmed V and J ends, which lost 3 bases and 9 bases, there was a span of 20 bases. In DNA form, the CDR3 reads TGTGCCAGCTCACCTCTACTCGGAGGGGGGGAGAAAGCTTTCTTT. This sequence encodes CASSPLLGGGEKAFF. Combining the CDR3 with reference TRBV18 and TRBJ1-1 gives the whole variable domain NAGVMQNPRHLVRRRGQEARLRCSPMKGHSHVYWYRQLPEEGLKFMVYLQKENIIDESGMPKERFSAEFPKEGPSILRIQQVVRGDSAAYFCASSPLLGGGEKAFFGQGTRLTVV.